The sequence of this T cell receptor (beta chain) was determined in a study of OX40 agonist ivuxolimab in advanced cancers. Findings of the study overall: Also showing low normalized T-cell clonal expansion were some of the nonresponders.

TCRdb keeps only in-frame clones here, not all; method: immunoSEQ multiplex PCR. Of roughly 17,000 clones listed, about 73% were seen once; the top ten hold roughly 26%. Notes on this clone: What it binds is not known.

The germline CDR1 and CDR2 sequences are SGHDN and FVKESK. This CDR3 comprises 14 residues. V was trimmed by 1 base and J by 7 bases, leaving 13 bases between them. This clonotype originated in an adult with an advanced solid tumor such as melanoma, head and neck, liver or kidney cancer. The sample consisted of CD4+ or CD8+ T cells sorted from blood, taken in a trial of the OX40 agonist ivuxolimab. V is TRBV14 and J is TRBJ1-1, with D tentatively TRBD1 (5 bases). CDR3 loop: CASSQAGTGNEAFF. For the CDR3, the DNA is TGTGCCAGCAGCCAAGCCGGGACGGGAAATGAAGCTTTCTTT.